This T cell receptor (beta chain) was retrieved from a study of blood T cell repertoires in COVID-19. In the study overall: Acute and convalescent COVID-19 samples came from the United States, Italy and Spain.

Assay used: immunoSEQ multiplex PCR; TCRdb lists only in-frame clones, some missing. The sample lists around 11,000 clones; nearly 90% were seen once. The CDR3 is 10 residues long. Trimming cost V 5 bases and J 7 bases, with 8 bases left between them. CDR1 is DFQATT, CDR2 SNEGSKA, per germline (reference sequence). This TCR derives from a man aged 25 to 40 with active or convalescent COVID-19. The sequenced sample consisted of peripheral blood. This rearrangement joins TRBV20-1 to TRBJ1-1; perhaps TRBD1 as D (5 bases). As DNA, the CDR3 is TGCAGTGCTCTGACAGTTGAAGCTTTCTTT. This sequence encodes CSALTVEAFF.